Below are 27 T cell receptor beta chains sequenced from a single sample in a study of beta chain features in type 1 diabetes. Overall study findings and caveats: Type 1 diabetes patients had moderately but significantly shorter TCRB CDR3s in all four CD4+ subsets.

These receptors' antigens are unknown. TCRB transcripts that were expressed got sequenced, as all of the isolated RNA had been reverse transcribed. Sequenced by immunoSEQ multiplex PCR; TCRdb stores in-frame clones only, minus some. The sample contains about 230,000 clones, 16% of which appear only once. The sample taken for sequencing was naive CD4+ T cells from blood. The receptors were gathered from a man aged 25-45 years with type 1 diabetes.

The rearrangement joins TRBV2 to TRBJ1-1, with TRBD1 as a possible D gene (5 bases). The CDR3 is 13 residues long. V lost 4 bases, J lost 5 bases, and 11 bases lay in between. CDR1 and CDR2 (germline): SNHLY, FYNNEI. CDR3 protein: CASSVREGTEAFF. The CDR3, as DNA: TGTGCCAGCAGTGTCAGGGAGGGAACTGAAGCTTTCTTT.

This clone has just a few counts. This sequence joins TRBV6-1 and TRBJ2-1, with a tentative D call TRBD2 (6 bases). Germline loops: CDR1 MNHNS, CDR2 SASEGT. The CDR3 totals 14 residues. Trimming left V 7 bases short and J 8 bases short, with 18 bases between. The CDR3: CASTERVGFDEQFF. The CDR3 region has the DNA TGTGCCAGCACTGAGCGGGTAGGCTTCGATGAGCAGTTCTTC.

V and J are TRBV4-3 and TRBJ2-5, with D unclear. In germline, CDR1 is LGHNA, CDR2 YSLEER. The CDR3 length is 13 residues. The V end was cut by 0 bases, the J end by 5 bases, with 7 bases between. Here the CDR3 DNA reads TGCGCCAGCAGCCAAGAGGGATGGGAGACCCAGTACTTC. Its protein product is CASSQEGWETQYF.

This clone has more than one count but fewer than ten. The gene calls are TRBV29-1 and TRBJ1-4; 11 positions agree with TRBD1. After removal of 7 bases from V and 10 bases from J, the junction contained 14 bases not matched to a gene. The CDR3 runs to 15 residues. Germline V gives CDR1 SQVTM, CDR2 ANQGSEA. The CDR3 loop is CSASPPGTGGGKLFF. The CDR3, as DNA: TGCAGCGCCTCCCCCCCCGGGACAGGGGGAGGAAAACTGTTTTTT.

This clone was detected only a few times. V gene TRBV7-9 combines with J gene TRBJ2-3; D uncertain. Per the germline V gene, CDR1 is SEHNR and CDR2 is FQNEAQ (reference sequence). Trimming took 7 bases from V and 6 from J, leaving 8 bases between them. This CDR3 is 11 amino acids long. As DNA, the CDR3 is TGTGCCAGCAAAGATCGGGATACGCAGTATTTT. It specifies CASKDRDTQYF.

This clone was found a few times. The chain joins TRBV7-2 to TRBJ2-5; TRBD1 aligns across 7 bases. Germline V gene lookup returns CDR1 SGHTA and CDR2 FQGNSA. V shed 5 bases and J 2 bases; nucleotides not matched to a gene: 8. This CDR3 has 15 residues. The CDR3 sequence: CASSPGQVKQETQYF. CDR3 bases: TGTGCCAGCAGCCCCGGACAGGTTAAACAAGAGACCCAGTACTTC.

This clone turned up a few times. V gene TRBV28 combines with J gene TRBJ1-2; the match to TRBD1 covers 7 bases. Germline-derived CDR1 and CDR2 are MDHEN and SYDVKM. Trimming removed 1 base from V and 2 bases from J; junction bases left unmatched: 4. The CDR3 runs 15 residues. Here the CDR3 reads CASSLSSTGNYGYTF. CDR3 DNA sequence: TGTGCCAGCAGTTTATCCTCGACAGGGAACTATGGCTACACCTTC.

The chain recombines TRBV30 with TRBJ1-5; D remains unclear. The CDR3 is 15 amino acids. In germline, CDR1 is GTSNPN, CDR2 SVGIG (reference sequence). Trimming removed 0 bases from V and 0 bases from J, with 9 bases in between. The CDR3: CAWSVSSYSNQPQHF. The CDR3, as DNA: TGTGCCTGGAGTGTCAGTAGTTATAGCAATCAGCCCCAGCATTTT.

The V gene is TRBV5-1, the J gene TRBJ2-6; 7 bases line up with TRBD2. Trimming took 0 bases from V and 1 from J; bases not matched to a gene: 7. Germline CDR1 is SGHRS and CDR2 is YFSETQ. This CDR3 comprises 18 residues. The CDR3 here is CASSLDPRTSSGANVLTF. CDR3 nucleotides: TGCGCCAGCAGCTTGGACCCTCGGACTAGTTCTGGGGCCAACGTCCTGACTTTC.

This clone has only a few counts. This chain connects TRBV15 to TRBJ2-6; D might be TRBD1 or TRBD2, each matching 5 bases. Germline lookup yields CDR1 LNHNV and CDR2 YYDKDF (reference sequence). The CDR3 contains 16 residues. Trimming took 6 bases from V and 4 from J, leaving 16 bases between them. The CDR3 protein is CATSIPRGPGANVLTF. The CDR3 DNA sequence: TGTGCCACCAGTATACCACGGGGACCCGGGGCCAACGTCCTGACTTTC.

To note about this clone: Other DNA sequences within the sample encode an identical CDR3. V usage is TRBV29-1 and J usage is TRBJ2-5; D unresolved. V lost 4 bases to trimming and J lost 3 bases, with 9 bases between them. CDR1 SQVTM and CDR2 ANQGSEA come from the germline V gene. This CDR3 contains 12 residues. The CDR3 sequence is CSVGSGEETQYF. The CDR3 coding sequence is TGCAGCGTTGGTTCTGGGGAAGAGACCCAGTACTTC. Together with reference TRBV29-1 and TRBJ2-5, the CDR3 gives the full variable domain: SAVISQKPSRDICQRGTSLTIQCQVDSQVTMMFWYRQQPGQSLTLIATANQGSEATYESGFVIDKFPISRPNLTFSTLTVSNMSPEDSSIYLCSVGSGEETQYFGPGTRLLVL.

This clone was detected a few times. The chain couples TRBV7-9 to TRBJ2-1; D remains ambiguous. Trimming removed 6 bases at V and 8 bases at J, with 8 bases between. The germline V gene has CDR1 SEHNR and CDR2 FQNEAQ (reference sequence). CDR3 length: 11 residues. The CDR3 nucleotides are TGTGCCAGCAGTTTTATCTATGAGCAGTTCTTC. Its translation: CASSFIYEQFF.

The chain employs TRBV9 and TRBJ2-5; 7 bases match TRBD1. V lost 0 bases and J lost 7; bases outside the gene matches: 6. Germline values: CDR1 SGDLS, CDR2 YYNGEE. The CDR3 is 14 residues long. Here the CDR3 reads CASSVVRDSMTQYF. Here the CDR3 DNA reads TGTGCCAGCAGCGTAGTCCGGGACAGTATGACCCAGTACTTC.

The chain combines TRBV2 with TRBJ2-4; D is tentatively TRBD1 or TRBD2 (6 bases each). The germline gives CDR1 SNHLY, CDR2 FYNNEI. CDR3 length equals 13 residues. Trimming shortened V by 3 bases and J by 7 bases, and 10 bases separated the two germline ends. The CDR3 reads CASSEGGRNIQYF. Here the CDR3 DNA reads TGTGCCAGCAGTGAGGGGGGCAGGAACATTCAGTACTTC. The variable domain in full, with the rest retrieved from reference TRBV2 and TRBJ2-4, is EPEVTQTPSHQVTQMGQEVILRCVPISNHLYFYWYRQILGQKVEFLVSFYNNEISEKSEIFDDQFSVERPDGSNFTLKIRSTKLEDSAMYFCASSEGGRNIQYFGAGTRLSVL.

The chain joins TRBV15 to TRBJ2-7, with no clear D. Between the trimmed V and J ends, which lost 6 bases and 3 bases, there was a span of 12 bases. The CDR3 extends over 13 amino acids. Germline V gene lookup returns CDR1 LNHNV and CDR2 YYDKDF (reference sequence). Here the CDR3 DNA reads TGTGCCACCAGTCCAGAGGCTTACTACGAGCAGTACTTC. It yields the protein CATSPEAYYEQYF.

This clone was seen a handful of times. This sequence joins TRBV30 and TRBJ2-5; D tentatively reads TRBD1 or TRBD2 (5 bases each). V lost 2 bases, J lost 5 bases, and 9 bases lay in between. CDR3 length equals 12 residues. Per the germline V gene, CDR1 is GTSNPN and CDR2 is SVGIG (reference sequence). The CDR3 here is CAWSPGPETQYF. In nucleotides, the CDR3 is TGTGCCTGGAGTCCGGGGCCGGAGACCCAGTACTTC.

The CDR3 DNA sequence: TGTGCCTGGGGGACTAGCTACAATGAGCAGTTCTTC. Residues: CAWGTSYNEQFF. V usage is TRBV30 and J usage is TRBJ2-1, with 8 bases fitting TRBD2. Germline trimming cut 5 bases from V and 3 bases from J; bases unmatched to any gene: 0. The germline CDR1 and CDR2 sequences are GTSNPN and SVGIG (reference sequence). The CDR3 length is 12 residues. Full variable domain (outside the CDR3, taken from reference TRBV30 and TRBJ2-1): SQTIHQWPATLVQPVGSPLSLECTVEGTSNPNLYWYRQAAGRGLQLLFYSVGIGQISSEVPQNLSASRPQDRQFILSSKKLLLSDSGFYLCAWGTSYNEQFFGPGTRLTVL.

This clone was observed a few times. The chain carries TRBV4-1 and TRBJ2-4; perhaps TRBD2 as D (6 bases). Trimming cost V 2 bases and J 7 bases, with 12 bases left between them. Germline CDR1 and CDR2: MGHRA and YSYEKL. CDR3 length: 14 amino acids. The CDR3 protein is CASSQPGRRNIQYF. As DNA, the CDR3 is TGCGCCAGCAGCCAACCAGGGAGGAGGAACATTCAGTACTTC.

The V gene is TRBV5-1, the J gene TRBJ2-1, with 14 bases fitting TRBD2. The CDR3 has 16 residues. Germline V gene sequence: CDR1 SGHRS, CDR2 YFSETQ. Germline trimming cut 3 bases from V and 7 bases from J; bases unmatched to any gene: 6. The CDR3 spells CASSSGTSGSINEQFF. The CDR3 nucleotides read TGCGCCAGCAGCTCTGGGACTAGCGGGAGTATAAATGAGCAGTTCTTC. Looking up the rest from reference TRBV5-1 and TRBJ2-1 gives the full variable domain: KAGVTQTPRYLIKTRGQQVTLSCSPISGHRSVSWYQQTPGQGLQFLFEYFSETQRNKGNFPGRFSGRQFSNSRSEMNVSTLELGDSALYLCASSSGTSGSINEQFFGPGTRLTVL.

This chain uses TRBV29-1 with TRBJ2-7; 9 positions agree with TRBD2. The CDR3 is 13 residues long. With 4 bases clipped from V and 2 bases from J, the junction kept 3 bases outside the gene matches. Germline V lookup: CDR1 SQVTM, CDR2 ANQGSEA. The CDR3 DNA is TGCAGCGTTGCTAGCGGGGTTGCCTACGAGCAGTACTTC. Translating gives CSVASGVAYEQYF.

The chain combines TRBV18 with TRBJ2-1; D uncertain. The V end was cut by 0 bases, the J end by 8 bases, with 11 bases between. The CDR3 totals 14 residues. Germline CDR1 and CDR2: KGHSH and LQKENI. For the CDR3, the DNA is TGTGCCAGCTCACCACCTCTTGTAGTTGATGAGCAGTTCTTC. As protein: CASSPPLVVDEQFF.

This clone was detected a few times. The chain is built from TRBV30 and TRBJ2-1; no clear D. Germline CDR1 reads GTSNPN; CDR2 reads SVGIG (reference sequence). The CDR3 contains 14 residues. The V and J ends lost 7 bases and 2 bases respectively, with 15 bases between them. The CDR3 here is CAFLFANTYNEQFF. CDR3 nucleotides: TGTGCCTTCCTGTTCGCGAATACCTACAATGAGCAGTTCTTC.

In its sample, this clone was seen a few times. This chain links TRBV23-1 with TRBJ2-7, with 10 bases identical to TRBD2. TRBV23-1 is an ORF, and what it does is uncertain. After removal of 3 bases from V and 1 base from J, the junction contained 6 bases not matched to a gene. The CDR3 totals 16 residues. The CDR3 here is CASSHPSGGLSYEQYF. The CDR3 region has the DNA TGCGCCAGCAGTCATCCTAGCGGGGGCCTTTCCTACGAGCAGTACTTC.

The rearrangement joins TRBV9 to TRBJ2-3; TRBD2 agrees at 14 bases. V lost 4 bases to trimming and J lost 1 base; unmatched junction nucleotides: 14. CDR3 length equals 20 residues. CDR1 is SGDLS, CDR2 YYNGEE, per germline. The chain's CDR3 is CASSPRTSGRTRYGTDTQYF. The CDR3 DNA follows: TGTGCCAGCAGCCCGAGGACTAGCGGGAGGACCCGCTATGGCACAGATACGCAGTATTTT.

The V call is TRBV30, the J call TRBJ2-7; TRBD1 agrees at 10 bases. There are 15 residues in the CDR3. With 8 bases clipped from V and 2 bases from J, the junction kept 12 bases outside the gene matches. Germline V gene sequence: CDR1 GTSNPN, CDR2 SVGIG (reference sequence). In nucleotides, the CDR3 is TGTGCCCTCGCACCGGGACAGGGGAGACCCTACGAGCAGTACTTC. Residues: CALAPGQGRPYEQYF.

The gene calls are TRBV5-1 and TRBJ2-7; no clear D. Per the germline V gene, CDR1 is SGHRS and CDR2 is YFSETQ. V was clipped by 0 bases and J by 0 bases, with 10 bases between them. The CDR3 is made up of 15 amino acids. This CDR3 reads CASSLVGASSYEQYF. The DNA for the CDR3 is TGCGCCAGCAGCTTGGTGGGCGCTAGCTCCTACGAGCAGTACTTC.

This clone was seen only a few times. The chain links TRBV28 to TRBJ1-5, with D hard to call. Germline-derived CDR1 and CDR2 are MDHEN and SYDVKM. The CDR3 has 15 residues. Trimming removed 5 bases from V and 5 bases from J, with 16 bases in between. The CDR3 sequence: CASSRVGSTDQPQHF. The CDR3 region has the DNA TGTGCCAGCAGTCGAGTTGGGTCAACTGATCAGCCCCAGCATTTT.